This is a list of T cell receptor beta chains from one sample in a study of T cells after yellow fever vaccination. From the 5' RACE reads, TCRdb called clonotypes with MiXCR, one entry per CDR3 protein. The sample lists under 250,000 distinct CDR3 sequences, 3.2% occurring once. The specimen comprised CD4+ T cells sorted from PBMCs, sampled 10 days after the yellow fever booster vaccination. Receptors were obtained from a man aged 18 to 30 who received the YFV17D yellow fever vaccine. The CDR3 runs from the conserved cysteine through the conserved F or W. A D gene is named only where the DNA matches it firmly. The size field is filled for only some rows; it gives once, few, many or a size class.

cdr3_nt: TGCAGCGTGGGACAGGGGTGGGAGCAGTACTTC; cdr3_aa: CSVGQGWEQYF; clone_size: many; d_call: TRBD1; v_call: TRBV29-1; j_call: TRBJ2-7
cdr3_nt: TGTGCCAGCATCCTAGGGGGGGCCTCAGGGTGGAACACTGAAGCTTTCTTT; cdr3_aa: CASILGGASGWNTEAFF; clone_size: many; d_call: .; v_call: TRBV7-2; j_call: TRBJ1-1
cdr3_nt: TGTGCCAGCAGTCTCCGCTCCTATAATAATGAAAAACTGTTTTTT; cdr3_aa: CASSLRSYNNEKLFF; clone_size: .; d_call: .; v_call: TRBV12-3/TRBV12-4; j_call: TRBJ1-4
cdr3_nt: TGTGCCAGCAGCTTAGAGGACGGGGCCAACGAGCAGTACTTC; cdr3_aa: CASSLEDGANEQYF; clone_size: few; d_call: .; v_call: TRBV11-3; j_call: TRBJ2-7
cdr3_nt: TGTGCCACCAGTATGGCGAACACAGGGTTTCGGCCCCAGCATTTT; cdr3_aa: CATSMANTGFRPQHF; clone_size: many; d_call: .; v_call: TRBV15; j_call: TRBJ1-5
cdr3_nt: TGTGCCAGCAGTTACCAGGGCCCGAACACTGAAGCTTTCTTT; cdr3_aa: CASSYQGPNTEAFF; clone_size: many; d_call: .; v_call: TRBV6-2/TRBV6-3; j_call: TRBJ1-1
cdr3_nt: TGCGCCAGCAGTCCGGGGCTCTCCTACAATGAGCAGTTCTTC; cdr3_aa: CASSPGLSYNEQFF; clone_size: many; d_call: .; v_call: TRBV5-1; j_call: TRBJ2-1
cdr3_nt: TGTGCCAGCAGCCTCACTAGTATGGTGGAGACCCAGTACTTC; cdr3_aa: CASSLTSMVETQYF; clone_size: many; d_call: .; v_call: TRBV7-7; j_call: TRBJ2-5
cdr3_nt: TGCAGCGTTCAAGCTTCCCTTTCCCAAGAGACCCAGTACTTC; cdr3_aa: CSVQASLSQETQYF; clone_size: many; d_call: .; v_call: TRBV29-1; j_call: TRBJ2-5
cdr3_nt: TGTGCCAGCAGTTCATCGCAGGGCATGAACACCATATATTTT; cdr3_aa: CASSSSQGMNTIYF; clone_size: few; d_call: .; v_call: TRBV25-1; j_call: TRBJ1-3
cdr3_nt: TGCAGTGCTAGAGAGGGCGGGGGGGCCGGTGAGCAGTACTTC; cdr3_aa: CSAREGGGAGEQYF; clone_size: many; d_call: TRBD2; v_call: TRBV20-1; j_call: TRBJ2-7
cdr3_nt: TGTGCCAGCAGTTCGCAGGGGGCGAGTACAGATACGCAGTATTTT; cdr3_aa: CASSSQGASTDTQYF; clone_size: many; d_call: TRBD1; v_call: TRBV6-6; j_call: TRBJ2-3
cdr3_nt: TGCAGTGCCCGGACAGGGGGAGAGACCCAGTACTTC; cdr3_aa: CSARTGGETQYF; clone_size: many; d_call: TRBD1; v_call: TRBV20-1; j_call: TRBJ2-5
cdr3_nt: TGTGCCAGCAGTTTCAGGGGGCGGGGTCTTGTGAACACTGAAGCTTTCTTT; cdr3_aa: CASSFRGRGLVNTEAFF; clone_size: many; d_call: TRBD1; v_call: TRBV12-3/TRBV12-4; j_call: TRBJ1-1
cdr3_nt: TGTGCCAGCTATTCAGAAAGGGGTCAGCCCCAGCATTTT; cdr3_aa: CASYSERGQPQHF; clone_size: many; d_call: .; v_call: TRBV2; j_call: TRBJ1-5
cdr3_nt: TGCGCCAGCCGGGAAGCACCTTCGCCTCTCACTGGGGCCAACGTCCTGACTTTC; cdr3_aa: CASREAPSPLTGANVLTF; clone_size: few; d_call: .; v_call: TRBV10-1; j_call: TRBJ2-6
cdr3_nt: TGTGCCATCAGTGAGTCTCTCTATGGCTACACCTTC; cdr3_aa: CAISESLYGYTF; clone_size: .; d_call: .; v_call: TRBV10-3; j_call: TRBJ1-2
cdr3_nt: TGCAGTGCTAGAGAGACCACAGATACGCAGTATTTT; cdr3_aa: CSARETTDTQYF; clone_size: few; d_call: .; v_call: TRBV20-1; j_call: TRBJ2-3
cdr3_nt: TGCGCCAGCAGCCAAGATCACGAGACTAGCCAGCGTAATGAGCAGTTCTTC; cdr3_aa: CASSQDHETSQRNEQFF; clone_size: many; d_call: TRBD2; v_call: TRBV4-1; j_call: TRBJ2-1
cdr3_nt: TGCGCCAGCAGCTCCCTTTTGGGGATGGACTATGGCTACACCTTC; cdr3_aa: CASSSLLGMDYGYTF; clone_size: many; d_call: .; v_call: TRBV5-1; j_call: TRBJ1-2
cdr3_nt: TGTGCCAGCAGCCAATACAGGGGCACTGAAGCTTTCTTT; cdr3_aa: CASSQYRGTEAFF; clone_size: few; d_call: TRBD1; v_call: TRBV14; j_call: TRBJ1-1
cdr3_nt: TGTGCCAGCAGTCTCATTGGACAGCCAAAGTATGGCTACACCTTC; cdr3_aa: CASSLIGQPKYGYTF; clone_size: .; d_call: .; v_call: TRBV3-1; j_call: TRBJ1-2
cdr3_nt: TGCAGTGCTCTGACGACAGGGGGCCCTGGAAACACCATATATTTT; cdr3_aa: CSALTTGGPGNTIYF; clone_size: many; d_call: TRBD1; v_call: TRBV20-1; j_call: TRBJ1-3
cdr3_nt: TGTGCCAGCAGCTTAGGGCGGGGTTCCTACGAGCAGTACTTC; cdr3_aa: CASSLGRGSYEQYF; clone_size: many; d_call: .; v_call: TRBV7-2; j_call: TRBJ2-7
cdr3_nt: TGCGCCAGCAGCCAAGATTCCGCGGTGGGGGAGCAGTACTTC; cdr3_aa: CASSQDSAVGEQYF; clone_size: many; d_call: .; v_call: TRBV4-3; j_call: TRBJ2-7
cdr3_nt: TGTGCCAGCAGCCCTCTAATTAACACTGAAGCTTTCTTT; cdr3_aa: CASSPLINTEAFF; clone_size: many; d_call: .; v_call: TRBV6-5; j_call: TRBJ1-1
cdr3_nt: TGCGCCAGCAGCCCAGGGATAAACAGGGGAGTACACTATGGCTACACCTTC; cdr3_aa: CASSPGINRGVHYGYTF; clone_size: many; d_call: TRBD1; v_call: TRBV4-1; j_call: TRBJ1-2
cdr3_nt: TGCGCCAGCAGCTTTAGGTCGAACGGGCGCAACAATGAGCAGTTCTTC; cdr3_aa: CASSFRSNGRNNEQFF; clone_size: many; d_call: .; v_call: TRBV5-1; j_call: TRBJ2-1
cdr3_nt: TGTGCCAGCAGTTACACGGGGGGCTGGCGGGGTGGCTACGCCTTC; cdr3_aa: CASSYTGGWRGGYAF; clone_size: .; d_call: .; v_call: TRBV6-5; j_call: TRBJ1-2
cdr3_nt: TGCGCCAGCAGCTTGGCCGGGGATCTTAATGAAAAACTGTTTTTT; cdr3_aa: CASSLAGDLNEKLFF; clone_size: .; d_call: .; v_call: TRBV5-1; j_call: TRBJ1-4
cdr3_nt: TGCAGTCCAGTTGGGGGGGGAAATGAAAAACTGTTTTTT; cdr3_aa: CSPVGGGNEKLFF; clone_size: .; d_call: .; v_call: TRBV20-1; j_call: TRBJ1-4
cdr3_nt: TGTGCCACCAGTTCCAGGGGCAGCGGCTACACCTTC; cdr3_aa: CATSSRGSGYTF; clone_size: .; d_call: .; v_call: TRBV24-1; j_call: TRBJ1-2
cdr3_nt: TGTGCCAGCAGCCAGACTAGCGGGGTCGGGCCCCAGTACTTC; cdr3_aa: CASSQTSGVGPQYF; clone_size: many; d_call: TRBD2; v_call: TRBV5-6; j_call: TRBJ2-5
cdr3_nt: TGTGCCTGGAGTGTGGTAGGGGGGCTCGGGGAGCTGTTTTTT; cdr3_aa: CAWSVVGGLGELFF; clone_size: .; d_call: .; v_call: TRBV30; j_call: TRBJ2-2
cdr3_nt: TGTGCCAGCAGTTTGACTGAAAGGGATACGCAGTATTTT; cdr3_aa: CASSLTERDTQYF; clone_size: few; d_call: .; v_call: TRBV12-3/TRBV12-4; j_call: TRBJ2-3
cdr3_nt: TGCGCCAGCAGCCAAGACAGGGAGAACTATGGCTACACCTTC; cdr3_aa: CASSQDRENYGYTF; clone_size: .; d_call: .; v_call: TRBV4-3; j_call: TRBJ1-2
cdr3_nt: TGCAGTGCTAGAGATCTAGGGGGGTTGGATACGCAGTATTTT; cdr3_aa: CSARDLGGLDTQYF; clone_size: many; d_call: .; v_call: TRBV20-1; j_call: TRBJ2-3
cdr3_nt: TGTGCCAGCAGCCCGACTCGGACAGGGAGGTGGAGCCAGCCCCAGCATTTT; cdr3_aa: CASSPTRTGRWSQPQHF; clone_size: few; d_call: TRBD1; v_call: TRBV12-3/TRBV12-4; j_call: TRBJ1-5
cdr3_nt: TGTGCCTGGAGTGTAGATTTACTCCTGGAGCTGTTTTTT; cdr3_aa: CAWSVDLLLELFF; clone_size: .; d_call: .; v_call: TRBV30; j_call: TRBJ2-2
cdr3_nt: TGTGCCAGCAGCCCGGACGGCTATGGCTACACCTTC; cdr3_aa: CASSPDGYGYTF; clone_size: many; d_call: .; v_call: TRBV7-9; j_call: TRBJ1-2
cdr3_nt: TGCGCCAGCAGCCAAGATTTCGGTGGCTACACCTTC; cdr3_aa: CASSQDFGGYTF; clone_size: .; d_call: .; v_call: TRBV4-3; j_call: TRBJ1-2
cdr3_nt: TGTGCCAGCAGCTTAGCAGGGGGCGCTGGGAGCTATGGCTACACCTTC; cdr3_aa: CASSLAGGAGSYGYTF; clone_size: .; d_call: TRBD1; v_call: TRBV7-2; j_call: TRBJ1-2
cdr3_nt: TGCAGTGCACCGGGGCTAGCGGGGGTGGCCGGGGAGCTGTTTTTT; cdr3_aa: CSAPGLAGVAGELFF; clone_size: many; d_call: TRBD2; v_call: TRBV20-1; j_call: TRBJ2-2
cdr3_nt: TGCGCCAGCAGCCCTCCGGGACTAGTCACTGTCCGGGAGCTGTTTTTT; cdr3_aa: CASSPPGLVTVRELFF; clone_size: many; d_call: TRBD2; v_call: TRBV5-1; j_call: TRBJ2-2
cdr3_nt: TGTGCCACCTCAGCTAGCGGGGGGGCCTACAATGAGCAGTTCTTC; cdr3_aa: CATSASGGAYNEQFF; clone_size: few; d_call: TRBD2; v_call: TRBV24-1; j_call: TRBJ2-1
cdr3_nt: TGCAGTGCTTCTTATAGCGGGGGGGCTATAGATACGCAGTATTTT; cdr3_aa: CSASYSGGAIDTQYF; clone_size: many; d_call: TRBD2; v_call: TRBV20-1; j_call: TRBJ2-3
cdr3_nt: TGTGCCAGCAGCTCCCAGGACCCTCGTAATTCACCCCTCCACTTT; cdr3_aa: CASSSQDPRNSPLHF; clone_size: few; d_call: .; v_call: TRBV7-2; j_call: TRBJ1-6
cdr3_nt: TGTGCCAGCAGCCCCGGGGAACAGGTCATCGGGACCCAGTACTTC; cdr3_aa: CASSPGEQVIGTQYF; clone_size: many; d_call: .; v_call: TRBV5-6; j_call: TRBJ2-5
cdr3_nt: TGTGCCAGCAGTTCTTGGCAGGGCTTGGAGGAGCAGTACTTC; cdr3_aa: CASSSWQGLEEQYF; clone_size: few; d_call: .; v_call: TRBV12-3/TRBV12-4; j_call: TRBJ2-7
cdr3_nt: TGTGCCAGCAGCGGTTGGGGCAGGGAGACCCAGTACTTC; cdr3_aa: CASSGWGRETQYF; clone_size: few; d_call: .; v_call: TRBV5-5; j_call: TRBJ2-5